The 18 T cell receptor beta chains listed next were all sequenced from one sample in a study of Ad26.COV2.S vaccination and SARS-CoV-2 variants. This table comes from immunoSEQ multiplex PCR, and its TCRdb copy is limited to in-frame clones, with some not included. The data show 360,000 or so clones, with roughly 91% seen just once and about 3% held by the top ten. The treatment denotes: 15 to 20 received Ad26.COV2.S at low or high dose, single or two shots; roughly 5 received placebo; per-sample allocation not given. The study sampled participants on day 63 after the first vaccine or placebo injection. The input for sequencing was peripheral blood, taken in a trial of Ad26.COV2.S vaccine versus placebo. The source of these receptors is a person between 18 and 65 years old who received the Ad26.COV2.S COVID-19 vaccine or a placebo.

This clone was seen a few times. The chain has TRBV29-1 and TRBJ1-2; TRBD1 might be the D (6 bases). Germline V gene lookup returns CDR1 SQVTM and CDR2 ANQGSEA. V was pared by 7 bases and J by 5 bases, with 14 bases between. The CDR3 covers 12 residues. CDR3 in amino acids: CSAQGGGYGYTF. DNA of the CDR3: TGCAGCGCCCAAGGGGGGGGGTATGGCTACACCTTC.

The V gene is TRBV3-1 (or the pseudogene TRBV3-2), the J gene TRBJ1-3, with 7 bases fitting TRBD1. The length of the CDR3 is 16 residues. The V gene end was trimmed by 3 bases and the J gene end by 0 bases; junction bases not matched to a gene: 5. Per germline, CDR1 LGHDT and CDR2 YNNKEL (reference sequence). The CDR3 DNA reads TGTGCCAGCAGCCAGACAGGGTCGGGCTCTGGAAACACCATATATTTT. Protein sequence: CASSQTGSGSGNTIYF.

The gene calls are TRBV6-5 and TRBJ1-4; 10 bases fit TRBD1. The CDR3 totals 15 residues. Germline CDR1 MNHEY, CDR2 SVGAGI. The junction had 8 bases not matched to a gene; V was cut back by 6 bases and J by 7 bases. For the CDR3, the DNA is TGTGCCAGCAGCTTTCTGGACAGGGGGAGTGAAAAACTGTTTTTT. Translating gives CASSFLDRGSEKLFF.

The V call is TRBV7-8, the J call TRBJ2-1; TRBD1 matches 8 bases. V shed 3 bases and J 6 bases; nucleotides not matched to a gene: 7. The CDR3 has 15 amino acids. Germline loops: CDR1 SGHVS, CDR2 FQNEAQ. Here the CDR3 DNA reads TGTGCCAGCAGCTTCTTGGACAGGGTAAGCAATGAGCAGTTCTTC. Residues: CASSFLDRVSNEQFF.

This chain joins TRBV18 and TRBJ2-5; TRBD2 aligns across 12 bases. Trimming cost V 5 bases and J 6 bases; bases outside gene matches: 10. CDR3 length: 16 residues. Germline V gene data show CDR1 as KGHSH and CDR2 as LQKENI. The CDR3 protein is CASSLATSGGLKTQYF. The CDR3 region has the DNA TGTGCCAGCTCATTAGCGACTAGCGGGGGACTCAAGACCCAGTACTTC.

The chain is built from TRBV5-4 and TRBJ1-6; no clear D. CDR1 is SGHNT and CDR2 is YYREEE in the germline V gene (reference sequence). The CDR3 runs to 16 residues. V gave up 3 bases and J gave up 8 bases, with 18 bases separating them. DNA for the CDR3: TGTGCCAGCAGCTGGGGTACTGCCCCAAATGATTCACCCCTCCACTTT. Its protein product is CASSWGTAPNDSPLHF. The full variable domain, in which reference TRBV5-4 and TRBJ1-6 provide the parts outside the CDR3, is ETGVTQSPTHLIKTRGQQVTLRCSSQSGHNTVSWYQQALGQGPQFIFQYYREEENGRGNFPPRFSGLQFPNYSSELNVNALELDDSALYLCASSWGTAPNDSPLHFGNGTRLTVT.

This clone has a handful of counts. This chain uses TRBV7-8 with TRBJ1-2; D is uncertain. The CDR3 has 12 residues. Trimming stripped 5 bases from V and 7 bases from J, with 11 bases between. Looked up from germline, CDR1 is SGHVS and CDR2 is FQNEAQ. CDR3 loop: CASSRPFAGYTF. CDR3 in DNA: TGTGCCAGCAGCCGACCTTTCGCTGGCTACACCTTC.

The rearrangement uses TRBV29-1 and TRBJ2-5, with 10 bases identical to TRBD2. There are 15 residues in the CDR3. V shed 4 bases, J shed 5 bases, and the junction held 10 bases outside the gene matches. Germline V gives CDR1 SQVTM, CDR2 ANQGSEA. The CDR3 is CSVVASGGNRETQYF. In DNA, the CDR3 is TGCAGCGTTGTAGCTAGCGGGGGCAATCGGGAGACCCAGTACTTC. Full variable domain (rest looked up from reference TRBV29-1 and TRBJ2-5): SAVISQKPSRDICQRGTSLTIQCQVDSQVTMMFWYRQQPGQSLTLIATANQGSEATYESGFVIDKFPISRPNLTFSTLTVSNMSPEDSSIYLCSVVASGGNRETQYFGPGTRLLVL.

This clone was detected only a few times. This chain uses TRBV11-2 with TRBJ1-1, with 9 bases matching TRBD1. Looked up from germline, CDR1 is SGHAT and CDR2 is FQNNGV. The CDR3 totals 14 residues. The V and J ends lost 4 bases and 5 bases, in that order; junction bases with no gene match: 5. The CDR3 protein is CASSYRGRGTEAFF. The CDR3 DNA sequence: TGTGCCAGCAGCTACAGGGGGCGCGGGACTGAAGCTTTCTTT.

Only one count was recorded for this clone. V and J are TRBV12-3 or TRBV12-4 and TRBJ1-1, with no clear D. CDR3 length: 13 amino acids. V lost 4 bases to trimming and J lost 5 bases, with 11 bases between them. In DNA form, the CDR3 reads TGTGCCAGCAGTTCAACAACAGAGACTGAAGCTTTCTTT. Its protein product is CASSSTTETEAFF.

This sequence joins TRBV7-2 and TRBJ2-3, with 15 nucleotides matching TRBD2. The CDR3 is 18 amino acids. The ends lost 5 bases at V and 6 bases at J; junction bases unmatched: 12. Germline V gene sequence: CDR1 SGHTA, CDR2 FQGNSA. The CDR3 loop is CASSRARTSGGARDTQYF. For the CDR3, the DNA is TGTGCCAGCAGCCGCGCACGGACTAGCGGGGGGGCTCGGGATACGCAGTATTTT.

The chain is built from TRBV4-3 and TRBJ1-1, with D possibly being TRBD1 (5 bases). The V end lost 0 bases, the J end lost 6 bases, and 14 bases lay between the germline ends. Germline CDR1 is LGHNA and CDR2 is YSLEER. The CDR3 sequence is 15 residues long. In DNA, the CDR3 is TGCGCCAGCAGCCAAGATTGGGACCCTTACTCTGAAGCTTTCTTT. This translates into CASSQDWDPYSEAFF.

The chain carries TRBV5-1 and TRBJ1-2, with TRBD1 identical over 10 bases. Trimming cost V 4 bases and J 6 bases; bases outside gene matches: 9. Germline V gene data show CDR1 as SGHRS and CDR2 as YFSETQ. The CDR3 has 15 amino acids. The CDR3 nucleotides are TGCGCCAGCAGCCTACCGGGACAGGGGATGGATGGCTACACCTTC. Its protein is CASSLPGQGMDGYTF.

The V gene is TRBV11-2, the J gene TRBJ1-5, with no clear D. V gave up 3 bases and J gave up 6 bases, with 12 bases separating them. Germline CDR1 is SGHAT and CDR2 is FQNNGV. This CDR3 contains 14 residues. CDR3 in amino acids: CASSFGRLGQPQHF. The CDR3 bases are TGTGCCAGCAGCTTTGGACGTTTAGGTCAGCCCCAGCATTTT.

The chain has TRBV5-1 and TRBJ1-1; D gene ambiguous. Germline loops: CDR1 SGHRS, CDR2 YFSETQ. CDR3 length: 12 residues. Trimming left V 4 bases short and J 3 bases short, with 7 bases between. The CDR3 protein is CASSNLDTEAFF. CDR3 sequence (DNA): TGCGCCAGCAGCAACCTGGACACTGAAGCTTTCTTT.

The chain uses TRBV6-5 and TRBJ2-1; 8 nucleotides align to TRBD1. Germline lookup yields CDR1 MNHEY and CDR2 SVGAGI. With 6 bases clipped from V and 3 bases from J, the junction kept 7 bases outside the gene matches. The CDR3 extends over 15 amino acids. The CDR3 sequence: CASSRRTGSYNEQFF. CDR3 DNA: TGTGCCAGCAGCCGACGGACAGGGAGCTACAATGAGCAGTTCTTC.

This chain links TRBV5-1 with TRBJ1-1; 10 nucleotides agree with TRBD1. This CDR3 is built from 14 residues. Germline V gene sequence: CDR1 SGHRS, CDR2 YFSETQ. J was trimmed by 0 bases and V by 6 bases; bases with no gene match: 2. CDR3 in amino acids: CASTDRGMNTEAFF. CDR3 nucleotide sequence: TGCGCCAGCACGGACAGGGGGATGAACACTGAAGCTTTCTTT. The variable domain in full, completed from reference TRBV5-1 and TRBJ1-1, reads KAGVTQTPRYLIKTRGQQVTLSCSPISGHRSVSWYQQTPGQGLQFLFEYFSETQRNKGNFPGRFSGRQFSNSRSEMNVSTLELGDSALYLCASTDRGMNTEAFFGQGTRLTVV.

The chain recombines TRBV7-6 with TRBJ1-1, with D perhaps TRBD1 (5 bases). V lost 3 bases and J 4 bases, leaving 9 bases between the germline ends. Germline V lookup: CDR1 SGHVS, CDR2 FNYEAQ. There are 13 residues in the CDR3. The CDR3 reads CASSFQGFTEAFF. The CDR3 DNA is TGTGCCAGCAGCTTTCAGGGCTTCACTGAAGCTTTCTTT.